These 12 T cell receptor beta chains were sequenced from one sample in a study of circulating CD8 cells and anti-PD-1 response in melanoma. Each library started from about 15 ng of total RNA using the QIAseq Immune Repertoire TCR panel. A single record per CDR3 protein comes from TCRdb applying MiXCR to the reads. The repertoire includes around 320 distinct CDR3 sequences, 13% to 15% of them detected once, and about two thirds sits in the top ten. Sorting of live CD3+CD8+TCRalphabeta+ cells by PD-1 and/or TIGIT gave four subsets. This material consisted of CD8+ T cells from PBMCs, taken at baseline or after one month of anti-PD-1 therapy (not recorded which). These receptors were taken from a human donor with melanoma.

This clonotype counts as large (0.1 to 1%). The chain uses TRBV4-1 and TRBJ2-2; D gene ambiguous. V was shortened by 1 base and J by 0 bases, with 6 bases between the two germline ends. The CDR3 extends over 15 amino acids. Germline V lookup: CDR1 MGHRA, CDR2 YSYEKL. CDR3 DNA: TGCGCCAGCAGCCAAGGGCAGACGAACACCGGGGAGCTGTTTTTT. It is translated as CASSQGQTNTGELFF.

This clonotype is labeled as large. The chain links TRBV27 to TRBJ2-7; the D call may be TRBD1 or TRBD2 (6 bases each). Trimming took 3 bases from V and 0 from J, leaving 15 bases between them. The V gene's germline CDR1 is MNHEY and CDR2 SMNVEV (reference sequence). There are 16 residues in the CDR3. CDR3 protein: CASSLMGGGSSYEQYF. The CDR3 DNA sequence: TGTGCCAGCAGTTTGATGGGGGGCGGAAGCTCCTACGAGCAGTACTTC.

The V gene is TRBV19, the J gene TRBJ2-7; D gene unclear. The CDR3 has 12 residues. Trimming pared 6 bases from V and 5 bases from J, leaving 11 bases between. The germline V gene encodes CDR1 LNHDA and CDR2 SQIVND (reference sequence). CDR3 sequence reads: CASSKSSHEQYF. In DNA form, the CDR3 reads TGTGCCAGTAGCAAGAGTTCCCACGAGCAGTACTTC.

This clonotype qualifies as medium-sized. The gene calls are TRBV3-1 and TRBJ1-2; no reliable D call. The germline CDR1 and CDR2 sequences are LGHDT and YNNKEL (reference sequence). CDR3 length: 15 residues. Trimming took off 1 base at V and 4 bases at J, with 13 bases between the two ends. As DNA, the CDR3 is TGTGCCAGCAGCCAAGCTGGGAATCGTCGCTATGGCTACACCTTC. This sequence encodes CASSQAGNRRYGYTF.

By share of the sample, this clonotype is medium-sized. The chain uses TRBV20-1 and TRBJ2-1; maybe TRBD1 (8 bases). This CDR3 spans 14 amino acids. V gave up 4 bases and J gave up 7 bases, with 17 bases separating them. Per germline, CDR1 DFQATT and CDR2 SNEGSKA (reference sequence). CDR3 nucleotides: TGCAGTGCTAACAGGGGGGGGTTATGGAATGAGCAGTTCTTC. The encoded protein is CSANRGGLWNEQFF.

In its sample, this clonotype is large. The J gene is TRBJ1-5, the V gene TRBV27, with TRBD1 matching over 8 bases. Looked up from germline, CDR1 is MNHEY and CDR2 is SMNVEV (reference sequence). The CDR3 loop spans 15 amino acids. V shed 2 bases and J 6 bases; nucleotides not matched to a gene: 6. The CDR3 sequence is CASSLATGVGQPQHF. The CDR3 nucleotides read TGTGCCAGCAGTTTAGCGACAGGGGTCGGTCAGCCCCAGCATTTT.

Of note for this clonotype: Since no conserved phenylalanine or tryptophan closes the CDR3, a read error is the likely cause. The chain combines TRBV16 with TRBJ1-2; D is perhaps TRBD1 (6 bases). CDR1 is KGHSY and CDR2 is FQNENV in the germline V gene. V was cut by 2 bases and J by 4 bases, with 11 bases left in between. The CDR3 totals 14 residues. CDR3 sequence (DNA): TGTGCCAGCAGCCAACCTGTGACAGGCTATGGCTACACCTAC. This encodes CASSQPVTGYGYTY.

By share of the sample, this clonotype is hyperexpanded. V and J are TRBV4-1 and TRBJ2-7, with D possibly matching TRBD2 (5 bases). Germline V lookup: CDR1 MGHRA, CDR2 YSYEKL. The V and J ends lost 3 bases and 0 bases respectively, with 12 bases between them. The CDR3 extends over 15 amino acids. The CDR3 here is CASSQSRGFSYEQYF. CDR3 sequence (DNA): TGCGCCAGCAGCCAGAGTCGAGGGTTCTCCTACGAGCAGTACTTC.

By its share, this clonotype is medium-sized. J is TRBJ2-7 and V is TRBV2; D is undetermined. In germline, CDR1 is SNHLY, CDR2 FYNNEI. CDR3 length: 11 amino acids. Trimming took 7 bases from V and 3 from J, leaving 7 bases between them. The CDR3 bases are TGTGCCAGCATCTGGGGCTACGAGCAGTACTTC. It encodes CASIWGYEQYF. The variable domain in full, with the rest retrieved from reference TRBV2 and TRBJ2-7, is EPEVTQTPSHQVTQMGQEVILRCVPISNHLYFYWYRQILGQKVEFLVSFYNNEISEKSEIFDDQFSVERPDGSNFTLKIRSTKLEDSAMYFCASIWGYEQYFGPGTRLTVT.

By its share, this clonotype is medium-sized (0.01 to 0.1%). V and J are TRBV30 and TRBJ1-6, with no clear D. Germline V gene sequence: CDR1 GTSNPN, CDR2 SVGIG (reference sequence). The V and J ends lost 4 bases and 7 bases respectively, with 14 bases between them. The CDR3 consists of 14 residues. The DNA for the CDR3 is TGTGCCTGGAACCCGGGGTGGCGGAATTCACCCCTCCACTTT. Its protein product is CAWNPGWRNSPLHF.

J is TRBJ2-7 and V is TRBV14; D is unclear. Germline CDR1 reads SGHDN; CDR2 reads FVKESK. Trimming took 4 bases from V and 2 from J, leaving 18 bases between them. This CDR3 is built from 16 residues. The DNA of the CDR3 is TGTGCCAGCAGCCTGCTGGATAAGAAAATAGCCTACGAGCAGTACTTC. Protein product: CASSLLDKKIAYEQYF.

The chain uses TRBV28 and TRBJ2-3, with D perhaps matching TRBD1 (6 bases). Per germline, CDR1 MDHEN and CDR2 SYDVKM. V lost 6 bases, J lost 7 bases, and 17 bases lay in between. The CDR3 covers 14 residues. The CDR3 is CASRDWGTSNTQYF. The CDR3 DNA is TGTGCCAGCAGGGATTGGGGGACATCAAATACGCAGTATTTT.